This TCR beta chain emerged from a study of technical replicates of blood from a few donors (dated by TCRdb to 2017 to 2019). From cysteine to phenylalanine, the CDR3 is 14 amino acids long. CDR3 DNA is the only sequence kept; it has 42 bases, read in frame from the first base. CDR1 is given as GTSNPN and CDR2 as SVGIG, both from the germline V gene (reference sequence). Unmatched junction bases come to 4, with V trimmed by 2 bases and J by 5 bases. This clone was counted once. Its antigen is unknown. No base qualities exist here, and no much larger clone lies one base off it. The library was produced with the immunoSEQ multiplex PCR assay. TCRdb took over this immuneACCESS table, retaining in-frame rearrangements with V and J assigned. Such tables are incomplete; in checked studies, under half of the missing clones stem from an unresolved V gene, and the remainder is unexplained. The sample data list about 88,000 clones, and approximately 95% of these were observed just once. The top ten clonotypes cover more than 0.3% of the sample.

The rearranged segments are TRBV30 and TRBJ1-5; 9 bases in between match TRBD1. The specimen was T cells isolated from PBMCs. The clonotype was recovered from a human donor in good health. The CDR3 corresponds to CAWSTGGVYQPQHF. The sequence in DNA is TGTGCCTGGAGTACAGGGGGCGTCTATCAGCCCCAGCATTTT.